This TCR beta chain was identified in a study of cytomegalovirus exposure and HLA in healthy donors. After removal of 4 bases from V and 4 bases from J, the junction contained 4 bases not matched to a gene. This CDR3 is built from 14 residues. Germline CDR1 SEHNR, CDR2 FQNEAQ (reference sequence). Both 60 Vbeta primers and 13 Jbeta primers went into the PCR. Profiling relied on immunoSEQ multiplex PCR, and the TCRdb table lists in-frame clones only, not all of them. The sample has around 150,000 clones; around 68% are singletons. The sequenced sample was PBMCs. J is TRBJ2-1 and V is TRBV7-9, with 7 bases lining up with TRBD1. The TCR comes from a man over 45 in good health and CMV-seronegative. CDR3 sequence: CASSSGDRYNEQFF. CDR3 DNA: TGTGCCAGCAGCTCTGGGGACAGATACAATGAGCAGTTCTTC.